Each of the 4 T cell receptor beta chains below was sequenced from the same sample in a study of beta chain features in type 1 diabetes. Study-level results: Shorter TCRB CDR3s, moderately but significantly so, were found in Type 1 diabetes patients in all four CD4+ subsets.

These receptors have no known antigen. What was sequenced were expressed TCRB transcripts, since all of the isolated RNA had been reverse transcribed. TCRdb keeps only in-frame clones here, not all; method: immunoSEQ multiplex PCR. The data hold fewer than 300,000 clones, with about 20% observed a single time. Sequencing input: naive CD4+ T cells from blood. The receptors were gathered from a woman in her forties with type 1 diabetes.

The chain is built from TRBV30 and TRBJ2-1, with 13 bases matching TRBD2. In germline, CDR1 is GTSNPN, CDR2 SVGIG (reference sequence). This CDR3 spans 13 amino acids. J lost 10 bases, V lost 3 bases, and 3 bases had no gene match. The CDR3 is CAWRGLAGLEQFF. The CDR3 DNA follows: TGTGCCTGGAGGGGACTAGCGGGACTAGAGCAGTTCTTC.

This clone has a handful of counts. The chain is built from TRBV5-4 and TRBJ1-5; 8 bases line up with TRBD1. Germline values: CDR1 SGHNT, CDR2 YYREEE (reference sequence). The length of the CDR3 is 14 residues. After removal of 4 bases from V and 7 bases from J, the junction contained 7 bases not matched to a gene. The CDR3 bases are TGTGCCAGCAGCCAGGACAGGGTGGGCCAGCCCCAGCATTTT. Protein: CASSQDRVGQPQHF.

The chain has TRBV25-1 and TRBJ2-2, with 7 bases identical to TRBD1. Losses at the gene ends were 2 bases for V and 5 bases for J; bases not matched to a gene: 14. Germline V gives CDR1 MGHDK, CDR2 SYGVNS. This CDR3 has 18 amino acids. The DNA for the CDR3 is TGTGCCAGCAGTGAACCCGGATCTGGGACAGCAAGAACCGGGGAGCTGTTTTTT. As protein: CASSEPGSGTARTGELFF.

The rearrangement links TRBV5-6 to TRBJ1-1; D not certain. Germline V gives CDR1 SGHDT, CDR2 YYEEEE. Trimming left V 1 base short and J 1 base short, with 5 bases between. The CDR3 extends over 13 amino acids. CDR3 in amino acids: CASSLRGNTEAFF. As DNA, the CDR3 is TGTGCCAGCAGCTTGCGAGGGAACACTGAAGCTTTCTTT.